This T cell receptor beta chain derives from a study of Ad26.COV2.S vaccination and SARS-CoV-2 variants. The ends were cut back, 3 bases at V and 3 bases at J, with 9 bases in the middle. CDR1 is KGHSH, CDR2 LQKENI, per germline. This CDR3 is 15 amino acids long. Repertoires were generated with immunoSEQ multiplex PCR, while TCRdb's copy carries only in-frame clones and drops some. The repertoire has a few hundred thousand clones, approximately 91% of them found once; the top ten carry 1.5% to 2%. Treatment here: some 20 received Ad26.COV2.S at low or high dose, single or two shots; several received placebo; per-sample allocation not given. Vaccine and placebo recipients were sampled on day 63 after the first injection. Participants' vaccine, an Ad26 vector, delivered Wuhan-strain SARS-CoV-2 spike.

The chain carries TRBV18 and TRBJ2-6; no definite D call. This specimen was peripheral blood, taken in a trial of Ad26.COV2.S vaccine versus placebo. The sequence derives from a person between 18 and 59 years old who received the Ad26.COV2.S COVID-19 vaccine or a placebo. The CDR3 is CASSPRINGANVLTF. As DNA, the CDR3 is TGTGCCAGCTCACCCCGAATCAATGGGGCCAACGTCCTGACTTTC.